This record concerns one T cell receptor beta chain sequence. Its target is not known. The data are from a study of vaccination and CD4 T cells after COVID-19. The germline CDR1 and CDR2 sequences are MNHEY and SVGAGI. Trimming cost V 0 bases and J 0 bases, with 5 bases left between them. The CDR3 is 14 residues long. The treatment: approximately 10-day PBMC culture with coronavirus spike peptide pools or control peptides (ViraFEST assay). ViraFEST grew antigen-specific T cells using peptide pools, then sequenced TCRs. The study sequenced cultured CD4+ T cell DNA using the Oncomine TCR Beta short-read assay. Via MiXCR, TCRdb re-called the PCR reads, giving one row per CDR3 protein. The sample consists of 11,000 to 15,000 distinct CDR3 sequences, less than 50% of them appearing once. Findings and limits, study-wide: Among reactive clones from convalescent patients, a median roughly 88% appeared only post-vaccination.

Material: cultured CD4+ T cells from blood. This chain joins TRBV6-5 and TRBJ2-5; a weak D match, TRBD2 (5 bases). This TCR was recovered from a human donor with COVID-19. The CDR3 bases are TGTGCCAGCAGTTACTCCGGGAACCAAGAGACCCAGTACTTC. Its translation: CASSYSGNQETQYF.